Listed below are T cell receptor beta chains from one sample, sequenced in a study of molecular identifiers for immune sequencing clone quantification. TCRdb reprocessed the PCR reads with MiXCR, giving one entry per CDR3 protein. The data contain hundreds of thousands of distinct CDR3 sequences, nearly 20% of them singletons. Sequences were obtained from naive CD8+ T cells from blood, with Jurkat cell RNA spiked in. Source of these receptors: a human donor in good health. Some libraries in this study had Jurkat cell RNA spiked in. CDR3s include the opening cysteine and the closing phenylalanine or tryptophan. Fields, in order: D gene, V gene, J gene, clone size, CDR3 protein, CDR3 DNA. A D gene is named only where the DNA matches it firmly. The listing skips clone size in some rows; elsewhere it reads once, few, many or a size class.

TRBD1	TRBV7-6	TRBJ1-2	.	CASSPGTGYNYGYTF	TGTGCCAGCAGCCCAGGGACAGGGTATAACTATGGCTACACCTTC
.	TRBV27	TRBJ2-5	.	CDSSPLGWGGRKETQYF	TGTGACAGCAGTCCGCTGGGGTGGGGGGGCCGTAAAGAGACCCAGTACTTC
.	TRBV7-7	TRBJ2-1	few	CASSPRLTALWGNEQFF	TGTGCTAGCAGCCCCCGACTAACGGCCCTATGGGGCAATGAGCAGTTCTTC
.	TRBV4-1	TRBJ1-1	few	CASSQGHSEAFF	TGCGCCAGCAGCCAGGGACACTCGGAAGCTTTCTTT
.	TRBV20-1	TRBJ2-6	many	CSAPPRESGANVLTF	TGCAGTGCTCCCCCCCGGGAATCTGGGGCCAACGTCCTGACTTTC
.	TRBV30	TRBJ2-3	many	CAWSYRADTQYF	TGTGCCTGGAGTTACAGGGCAGATACGCAGTATTTT
TRBD2	TRBV7-9	TRBJ2-7	many	CASSLGPGTRAYEQYF	TGTGCCAGCAGCTTAGGTCCCGGGACTAGGGCCTACGAGCAGTACTTC
.	TRBV7-9	TRBJ1-1	many	CASSLMPENTEAFF	TGTGCCAGCAGCTTAATGCCAGAGAACACTGAAGCTTTCTTT
.	TRBV4-2	TRBJ2-3	many	CASSPYISGANTDTQYF	TGTGCCAGCAGCCCCTATATCTCGGGGGCTAACACAGATACGCAGTATTTT
.	TRBV2	TRBJ2-7	.	CASSVLASSYEQYF	TGTGCCAGCAGTGTTCTAGCGAGCTCCTACGAGCAGTACTTC
.	TRBV27	TRBJ1-1	many	CASRAGTLNTEAFF	TGTGCCAGCAGAGCCGGGACTTTGAACACTGAAGCTTTCTTT
TRBD1	TRBV28	TRBJ2-5	many	CASSPGGSHFF	TGTGCCAGCAGCCCAGGGGGCAGTCATTTCTTC
.	TRBV7-2	TRBJ1-1	many	CASSLDHVDTEAFF	TGTGCCAGCAGCTTAGATCATGTGGACACTGAAGCTTTCTTT
.	TRBV21-1	TRBJ2-1	few	CARHHNEGGTDYNEQFF	TGTGCCAGGCATCACAACGAAGGAGGGACAGATTACAATGAGCAGTTCTTC
.	TRBV27	TRBJ2-2	few	CASSAGVGIGTGELFF	TGTGCCAGCAGTGCAGGGGTCGGGATCGGGACCGGGGAGCTGTTTTTT
.	TRBV4-1	TRBJ2-7	many	CASSPSQGTSYEQYF	TGCGCCAGCAGCCCCTCCCAGGGGACATCCTACGAGCAGTACTTC
.	TRBV29-1	TRBJ1-2	.	CSVDGGEVGLGGYTF	TGCAGCGTTGATGGGGGCGAAGTGGGCTTGGGGGGCTACACCTTC
.	TRBV2	TRBJ1-6	many	CASGGVPQELYNSPLHF	TGTGCCAGCGGAGGGGTCCCGCAGGAACTCTATAATTCACCCCTCCACTTT
.	TRBV3-2	TRBJ2-4	many	CASSQGRNKIAKNIQYF	TGTGCCAGCAGCCAAGGTCGCAACAAGATAGCCAAAAACATTCAGTACTTC
TRBD2	TRBV29-1	TRBJ2-1	.	CSVELAGVSYNEQFF	TGCAGCGTCGAACTAGCGGGAGTTTCGTACAATGAGCAGTTCTTC
TRBD1	TRBV7-6	TRBJ1-4	many	CASSSSWTGTVNEKLFF	TGTGCCAGCAGCTCGTCGTGGACAGGGACAGTTAATGAAAAACTGTTTTTT
.	TRBV20-1	TRBJ1-6	few	CSASEGNPPLHF	TGCAGTGCTAGTGAGGGTAATCCACCCCTCCACTTT
TRBD2	TRBV5-5	TRBJ2-1	many	CASSLGIAGSNEQFF	TGTGCCAGCAGCTTGGGAATAGCGGGATCCAATGAGCAGTTCTTC
.	TRBV7-9	TRBJ2-7	many	CASSPNWAYEQYF	TGTGCCAGCAGCCCGAATTGGGCCTACGAGCAGTACTTC
.	TRBV2	TRBJ1-3	many	CASVGANSGNTIYF	TGTGCCAGCGTCGGGGCCAACTCTGGAAACACCATATATTTT
.	TRBV19	TRBJ1-5	many	CASSIGSGAPQHF	TGTGCCAGTAGTATCGGTTCCGGGGCGCCCCAGCATTTT
.	TRBV9	TRBJ1-3	.	CASSPNVRAGNTIYF	TGTGCCAGCAGCCCCAATGTAAGGGCAGGAAACACCATATATTTT
.	TRBV7-3	TRBJ2-2	many	CASSLTLSGELFF	TGTGCCAGCAGCTTAACGTTGTCCGGGGAGCTGTTTTTT
.	TRBV12-3/TRBV12-4	TRBJ1-1	many	CASSSYMNTEAFF	TGTGCCAGCAGCTCTTACATGAACACTGAAGCTTTCTTT
TRBD1	TRBV20-1	TRBJ1-1	many	CSARDRTGEYTEAFF	TGCAGTGCTAGAGATAGGACAGGGGAGTACACTGAAGCTTTCTTT
TRBD2	TRBV5-4	TRBJ2-1	.	CASSNGLAVNLFF	TGTGCCAGCAGCAACGGACTAGCGGTGAATTTGTTCTTC
TRBD2	TRBV6-1	TRBJ2-7	.	CASSESGLAYFYEQYF	TGTGCCAGCAGTGAATCGGGACTAGCGTATTTCTACGAGCAGTACTTC
TRBD1	TRBV7-9	TRBJ1-4	.	CASSDPGQINEKLFF	TGTGCCAGCAGCGACCCGGGACAGATTAATGAAAAACTGTTTTTT
TRBD2	TRBV4-1	TRBJ2-1	few	CASSRNSGGRYNEQFF	TGCGCCAGCAGCCGGAACAGCGGGGGCCGTTACAATGAGCAGTTCTTC
.	TRBV5-1	TRBJ1-2	many	CASSKDITNYGYTF	TGCGCCAGCAGCAAGGACATCACTAACTATGGCTACACCTTC
TRBD2	TRBV28	TRBJ2-7	.	CASSSPGLADLEQCF	TGTGCCAGCAGTTCCCCCGGACTAGCGGACCTCGAGCAGTGCTTC
TRBD1	TRBV10-3	TRBJ2-3	many	CAISESITTGARADTQYF	TGTGCCATCAGTGAGTCAATTACCACAGGGGCACGCGCAGATACGCAGTATTTT
TRBD1	TRBV4-3	TRBJ1-1	many	CASSQSGTGHTTEAFF	TGCGCCAGCAGCCAATCCGGGACAGGACATACCACTGAAGCTTTCTTT
.	TRBV24-1	TRBJ1-5	.	CATSDLTAGQPQHF	TGTGCCACCAGTGATTTGACGGCTGGGCAGCCCCAGCATTTT
.	TRBV4-3	TRBJ2-3	.	CASSRSRGSFTDTQYF	TGCGCCAGCAGCCGATCCCGGGGGAGTTTCACAGATACGCAGTATTTT
.	TRBV12-3/TRBV12-4	TRBJ2-4	few	CASSLDGGRVKNIQYF	TGTGCCAGCAGTTTAGATGGGGGGCGAGTCAAAAACATTCAGTACTTC
.	TRBV7-2	TRBJ2-7	.	CASSFAGTYEQYF	TGTGCCAGCAGCTTCGCAGGAACCTACGAGCAGTACTTC
TRBD1	TRBV7-8	TRBJ2-7	.	CASTSSTGTDYEQYF	TGTGCCAGCACCTCCTCAACCGGGACAGACTACGAGCAGTACTTC
TRBD2	TRBV5-1	TRBJ2-1	many	CASSFGEREGPAGEQFF	TGCGCCAGCAGCTTTGGGGAGCGGGAGGGCCCGGCGGGTGAGCAGTTCTTC
.	TRBV5-8	TRBJ1-1	many	CASSFSGTNTEAFF	TGTGCCAGCAGCTTTTCAGGGACGAACACTGAAGCTTTCTTT
.	TRBV2	TRBJ1-2	.	CASSETRGPGYGYTF	TGTGCCAGCAGTGAAACCCGGGGCCCAGGGTATGGCTACACCTTC
.	TRBV21-1	TRBJ2-3	many	CASSEQGCTDTQYF	TGTGCCAGCAGTGAACAGGGGTGCACAGATACGCAGTATTTT
TRBD1	TRBV4-3	TRBJ1-5	many	CASSQGTGGNQPQHF	TGTGCCAGCAGCCAAGGGACAGGGGGCAATCAGCCCCAGCATTTT
.	TRBV27	TRBJ1-4	.	CASRLGGSGEKLFF	TGTGCCAGCAGATTGGGAGGGAGTGGTGAAAAACTGTTTTTT
TRBD2	TRBV12-3/TRBV12-4	TRBJ2-3	few	CASSYRIAGGTDTQYF	TGTGCCAGCAGCTACAGAATAGCGGGGGGGACAGATACGCAGTATTTT
TRBD2	TRBV6-6	TRBJ2-5	many	CASSPYLAGAQETQYF	TGTGCCAGCAGCCCCTACCTAGCGGGGGCCCAAGAGACCCAGTACTTC
TRBD2	TRBV29-1	TRBJ2-1	many	CSVEDRGDEQFF	TGCAGCGTTGAAGATCGGGGGGATGAGCAGTTCTTC
TRBD1	TRBV11-1	TRBJ2-4	many	CASSSWDRPKNIQYF	TGTGCCAGCAGCTCGTGGGACAGGCCAAAAAACATTCAGTACTTC
.	TRBV19	TRBJ1-5	many	CASNQGNSNQPQHF	TGTGCCAGTAACCAGGGGAATAGCAATCAGCCCCAGCATTTT
.	TRBV7-9	TRBJ2-7	.	CASSQEGKRTYEQYF	TGTGCCAGCAGCCAAGAGGGTAAAAGGACCTACGAGCAGTACTTC
.	TRBV5-1	TRBJ2-7	many	CASSWRGRVVDEQYF	TGCGCCAGCAGCTGGAGGGGGAGGGTTGTCGACGAGCAGTACTTC
TRBD1	TRBV2	TRBJ1-2	many	CASSEGDSMYYGYTF	TGTGCCAGCAGTGAGGGGGACAGCATGTACTATGGCTACACCTTC
TRBD2	TRBV7-6	TRBJ2-2	many	CASSEGLAATGELFF	TGTGCCAGCAGCGAAGGACTAGCGGCTACCGGGGAGCTGTTTTTT
.	TRBV9	TRBJ1-4	many	CASSVSGQGGEKLFF	TGTGCCAGCAGCGTATCCGGGCAGGGTGGCGAAAAACTGTTTTTT
.	TRBV27	TRBJ1-5	.	CASSLSWGNQPRHF	TGTGCCAGCAGTTTATCGTGGGGAAATCAGCCCCGGCATTTT